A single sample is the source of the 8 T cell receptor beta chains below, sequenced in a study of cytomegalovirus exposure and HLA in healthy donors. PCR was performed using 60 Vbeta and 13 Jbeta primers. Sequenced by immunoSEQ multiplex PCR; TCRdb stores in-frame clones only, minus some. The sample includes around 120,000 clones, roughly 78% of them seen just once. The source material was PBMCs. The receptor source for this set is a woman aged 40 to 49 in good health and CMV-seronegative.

DNA of the CDR3: TGTGCCAGCAGTTTACCCGGGGTGGGTGAGCAGTACTTC. This codes for CASSLPGVGEQYF. The rearrangement joins TRBV28 to TRBJ2-7, with a weak D call TRBD2 (5 bases). Germline V gene sequence: CDR1 MDHEN, CDR2 SYDVKM. This CDR3 region has 13 residues. The V end was cut by 2 bases, the J end by 7 bases, with 12 bases between.

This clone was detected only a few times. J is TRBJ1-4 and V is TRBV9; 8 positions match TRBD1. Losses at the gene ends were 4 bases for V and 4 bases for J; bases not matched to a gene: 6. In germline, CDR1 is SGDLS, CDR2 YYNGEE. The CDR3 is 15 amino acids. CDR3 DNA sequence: TGTGCCAGCAGCTCCCGACAGGGGATTAATGAAAAACTGTTTTTT. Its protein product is CASSSRQGINEKLFF.

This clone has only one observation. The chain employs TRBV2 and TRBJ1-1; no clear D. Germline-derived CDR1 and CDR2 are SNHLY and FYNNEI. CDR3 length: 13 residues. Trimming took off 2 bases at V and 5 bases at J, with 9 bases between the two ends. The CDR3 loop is CASSEREGTEAFF. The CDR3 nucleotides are TGTGCCAGCAGTGAACGGGAAGGTACTGAAGCTTTCTTT.

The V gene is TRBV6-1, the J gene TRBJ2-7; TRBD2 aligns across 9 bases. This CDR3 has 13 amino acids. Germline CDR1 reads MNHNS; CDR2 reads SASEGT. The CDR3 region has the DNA TGTGCGACCCGGCGGGAGGGCGGCTACGAGCAGTACTTC. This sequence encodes CATRREGGYEQYF.

The CDR3 here is CARSQTLSRSPGNEQYF. The CDR3, as DNA: TGTGCCAGAAGCCAAACCCTGTCAAGGTCCCCCGGGAACGAGCAGTACTTC. V gene TRBV7-5 combines with J gene TRBJ2-7; the D call in the table, TRBD2, was not verified against the DNA. TRBV7-5 counts as a pseudogene. This CDR3 contains 17 residues.

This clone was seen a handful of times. The CDR3 bases are TGTGCCAGCATGGGGCAGGCTAGCAATCAGCCCCAGCATTTT. Protein: CASMGQASNQPQHF. The chain recombines TRBV6-5 with TRBJ1-5; possibly TRBD1 for D (5 bases). V shed 7 bases and J shed 0 bases, with 10 bases lying between them. The CDR3 consists of 14 residues. Germline assignment: CDR1 MNHEY and CDR2 SVGAGI.

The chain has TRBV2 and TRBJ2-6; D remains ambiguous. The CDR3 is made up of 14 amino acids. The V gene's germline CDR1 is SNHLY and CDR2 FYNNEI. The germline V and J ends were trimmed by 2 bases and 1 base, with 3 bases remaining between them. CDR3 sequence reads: CASSEQSGANVLTF. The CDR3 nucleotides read TGTGCCAGCAGTGAACAGTCTGGGGCCAACGTCCTGACTTTC.

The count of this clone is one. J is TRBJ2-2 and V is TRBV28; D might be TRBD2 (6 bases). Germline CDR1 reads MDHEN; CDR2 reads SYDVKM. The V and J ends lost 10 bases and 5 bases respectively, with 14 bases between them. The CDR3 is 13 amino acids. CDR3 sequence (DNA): TGTGCCATCCGGGACTCATTAACCGGGGAGCTGTTTTTT. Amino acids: CAIRDSLTGELFF. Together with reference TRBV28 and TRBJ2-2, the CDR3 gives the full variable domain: DVKVTQSSRYLVKRTGEKVFLECVQDMDHENMFWYRQDPGLGLRLIYFSYDVKMKEKGDIPEGYSVSREKKERFSLILESASTNQTSMYLCAIRDSLTGELFFGEGSRLTVL.